Below are 9 T cell receptor beta chains sequenced from a single sample in a study of T cell changes during pregnancy in multiple sclerosis. Method: immunoSEQ multiplex PCR; TCRdb's copy keeps in-frame clones and lacks some. The sample yields tens of thousands of clones, around 92% seen once. The material sequenced was peripheral blood, taken in the first trimester of pregnancy. The receptors stem from a female donor with multiple sclerosis, enrolled in a pregnancy study.

The rearrangement uses TRBV27 and TRBJ2-1; 8 bases align to TRBD1. CDR3 size: 21 residues. Trimming removed 2 bases from V and 3 bases from J; junction bases left unmatched: 21. The germline V gene encodes CDR1 MNHEY and CDR2 SMNVEV (reference sequence). The CDR3 sequence is CASSLRMDRDLRVSGYNEQFF. CDR3 DNA sequence: TGTGCCAGCAGTTTAAGAATGGACAGGGATCTCCGTGTTAGCGGCTACAATGAGCAGTTCTTC.

This clone was seen just once. V gene TRBV15 combines with J gene TRBJ2-7, with D unresolved. This CDR3 has 14 amino acids. V lost 6 bases and J 0 bases, leaving 12 bases between the germline ends. Germline lookup yields CDR1 LNHNV and CDR2 YYDKDF (reference sequence). The CDR3 DNA reads TGTGCCACCAGTCCCGAGGAGTTCTCCTACGAGCAGTACTTC. It is translated as CATSPEEFSYEQYF.

The V and J genes are TRBV30 and TRBJ2-5; the D gene is possibly TRBD2 (6 bases). The germline CDR1 and CDR2 sequences are GTSNPN and SVGIG (reference sequence). The V end was cut by 0 bases, the J end by 7 bases, with 9 bases between. This CDR3 region has 12 residues. CDR3 loop: CAWSVWGGTQYF. CDR3 nucleotide sequence: TGTGCCTGGAGTGTGTGGGGAGGGACCCAGTACTTC.

The chain has TRBV2 and TRBJ2-5; TRBD1 matches at 8 bases. Germline lookup yields CDR1 SNHLY and CDR2 FYNNEI. V was pared by 7 bases and J by 3 bases, with 10 bases of the junction left unmatched. The CDR3 is made up of 15 amino acids. As DNA, the CDR3 is TGTGCCAGCAACTCGGGACAGGCCGTGGAAGAGACCCAGTACTTC. Translating gives CASNSGQAVEETQYF.

This chain uses TRBV5-6 with TRBJ2-7; TRBD2 matches at 12 bases. Germline assignment: CDR1 SGHDT and CDR2 YYEEEE. CDR3 length equals 19 residues. With 4 bases clipped from V and 0 bases from J, the junction kept 14 bases outside the gene matches. The CDR3 region is CASSRPVLAGGRSSYEQYF. CDR3 sequence (DNA): TGTGCCAGCAGCCGCCCTGTTCTAGCGGGAGGGCGCAGCTCCTACGAGCAGTACTTC.

This chain uses TRBV6-5 with TRBJ2-6; D is ambiguous. The CDR3 has 14 amino acids. Trimming removed 4 bases at V and 0 bases at J, with 4 bases between. Germline V gene data show CDR1 as MNHEY and CDR2 as SVGAGI. The CDR3 nucleotides are TGTGCCAGCAGTTCGGTCTCTGGGGCCAACGTCCTGACTTTC. It specifies CASSSVSGANVLTF.

V is TRBV5-1 and J is TRBJ2-7, with 13 positions matching TRBD2. Per germline, CDR1 SGHRS and CDR2 YFSETQ. CDR3 size: 15 residues. The V segment lost 4 bases and the J segment 3 bases; nucleotides outside the gene matches: 4. CDR3 DNA: TGCGCCAGCAGCACCGGGACTAGCGGGAACTACGAGCAGTACTTC. Protein sequence: CASSTGTSGNYEQYF.

This clone came up once. The V gene is TRBV28, the J gene TRBJ1-2, with D possibly matching TRBD1 (6 bases). Deletions cut 2 bases from V and 0 bases from J, with 16 bases between. The CDR3 runs to 17 residues. Germline V CDR1 and CDR2: MDHEN, SYDVKM. This CDR3 is CASSLRGAIGPNYGYTF. CDR3 DNA sequence: TGTGCCAGCAGTTTACGGGGGGCGATAGGTCCTAACTATGGCTACACCTTC.

This clone appeared a few times. The chain has TRBV30 and TRBJ1-1, with D possibly matching TRBD1 (5 bases). Deletions cut 2 bases from V and 6 bases from J, with 16 bases between. This CDR3 spans 14 amino acids. Germline V gene sequence: CDR1 GTSNPN, CDR2 SVGIG (reference sequence). CDR3 residues: CAWSPTGGYSEAFF. Written as DNA, the CDR3 is TGTGCCTGGAGTCCGACCGGGGGGTACTCTGAAGCTTTCTTT. Complete variable domain (other parts from reference TRBV30 and TRBJ1-1): SQTIHQWPATLVQPVGSPLSLECTVEGTSNPNLYWYRQAAGRGLQLLFYSVGIGQISSEVPQNLSASRPQDRQFILSSKKLLLSDSGFYLCAWSPTGGYSEAFFGQGTRLTVV.